Sequencing of this T cell receptor beta chain was carried out in a study of blood T cell repertoires in COVID-19. On the study more broadly: T cells, B-cell-depleted T cells, or PBMCs supplied cDNA or gDNA.

Germline V gives CDR1 SGHKS, CDR2 YYEKEE (reference sequence). The CDR3 is 15 residues long. Trimming shortened V by 4 bases and J by 3 bases, and 15 bases separated the two germline ends. In the authors' methods: Reference gene primer amplification in the assay estimated nucleated cell counts. Clones were sequenced by immunoSEQ multiplex PCR, and TCRdb holds only the in-frame ones, with some missing. That table gives V, J and clone size, and the DNA gave D and trimming. The profile shows under 95,000 clones, roughly nine tenths of them singletons. This clone was counted once. The sequence derives from a man aged 55 to 70 with acute or convalescent COVID-19. Source material: peripheral blood. V usage is TRBV5-5 and J usage is TRBJ2-3; D may be TRBD1 (6 bases). DNA of the CDR3: TGTGCCAGCAGCCCCCACCAGGGACAAACAGATACGCAGTATTTT. Protein sequence: CASSPHQGQTDTQYF.